This paragraph reports one TCR beta chain. The repertoire was sequenced with immunoSEQ multiplex PCR; TCRdb's copy has only in-frame clones and lacks some. Of some 290,000 clones listed, 80% to 85% were seen once; the top ten hold around 3.2%. The entry originates in a study of blood T cell repertoires in COVID-19. Study-level information: The cDNA or gDNA used as material had been derived from T cells, B-cell-depleted T cells, or PBMCs.

This CDR3 has 13 amino acids. Trimming took off 5 bases at V and 5 bases at J, with 10 bases between the two ends. The germline gives CDR1 SGHNT, CDR2 YENEEA. The V call is TRBV11-3, the J call TRBJ2-1; perhaps TRBD2 as D (5 bases). This clonotype was sampled from a woman aged 55 to 70 with active or convalescent COVID-19. Source material: peripheral blood. The CDR3 sequence: CASSPDWDNEQFF. The DNA for the CDR3 is TGTGCCAGCAGCCCGGACTGGGACAATGAGCAGTTCTTC.